The clone carrying this T cell receptor beta chain was recorded at least ten times. What it binds is unknown. This sample is part of a study of metastatic and nonmetastatic thyroid tumors. Study summary: For malignant and benign thyroid patients, tumor or nodule tissue and blood were the sources whose repertoires were compared.

Before thyroid surgery, none of the patients had received any treatment. Per the study methods: A papillary thyroid cancer distant-metastasis classifier was built from CDR3 differences across clinicopathological groups. MiXCR re-clonotyped the PCR reads for TCRdb. The V and J calls shown here were made by TCRdb, not taken from the authors' results. The sample shows roughly 70,000 clones, roughly 18% of them seen only once. Study observations and caveats: Benign nodules were reported to have significantly lower TCR beta diversity than malignant thyroid tumors, in blood and tumor.

This sequence was found in a female donor with papillary thyroid cancer or a benign thyroid nodule (not recorded which). Some clones in this sample may be carry-over from other donors' samples. Sequenced: blood.

The CDR3 is CASSFLGGVQFF. As DNA, the CDR3 is TGTGCCAGCAGTTTTTTAGGGGGCGTGCAGTTCTTC. This rearrangement joins TRBV12-3 or TRBV12-4 to TRBJ2-1, with 7 bases aligning to TRBD1. V trimming: 3 bases; J trimming: 12 bases; junction bases outside the gene matches: 5. The CDR3 runs to 12 residues.